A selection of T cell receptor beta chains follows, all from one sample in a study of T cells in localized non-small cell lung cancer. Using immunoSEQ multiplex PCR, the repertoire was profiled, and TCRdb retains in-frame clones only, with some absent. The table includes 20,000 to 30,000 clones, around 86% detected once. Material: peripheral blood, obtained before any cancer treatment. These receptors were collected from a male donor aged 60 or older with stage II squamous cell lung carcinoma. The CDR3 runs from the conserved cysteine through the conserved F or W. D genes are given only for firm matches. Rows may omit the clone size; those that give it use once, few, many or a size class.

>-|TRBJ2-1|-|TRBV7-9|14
TGTGCCAGCAGCTTAGGAGGGATGTACAATGAGCAGTTCTTC
CASSLGGMYNEQFF
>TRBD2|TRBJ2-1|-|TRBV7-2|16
TGTGCCAGCAGCTTATCCGGGGCCGGGACTAGGAATGAGCAGTTCTTC
CASSLSGAGTRNEQFF
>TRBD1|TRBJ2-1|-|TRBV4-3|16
TGCGCCAGCAGCCAAGATCTAGGACAGGGTAAATATGAGCAGTTCTTC
CASSQDLGQGKYEQFF
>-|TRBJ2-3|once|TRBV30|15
TGTGCCTGGATAAGGGGGAAGGGTCGAACAGATACGCAGTATTTT
CAWIRGKGRTDTQYF
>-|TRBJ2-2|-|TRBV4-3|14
TGCGCCAGCAGCCAAGATCGGGGGAACGGGGAGCTGTTTTTT
CASSQDRGNGELFF
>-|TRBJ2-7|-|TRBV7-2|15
TGTGCCAGCAGCTTAGCGCGCCAGGCCGCCTTAGAGCAGTACTTC
CASSLARQAALEQYF
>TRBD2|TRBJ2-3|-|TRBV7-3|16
TGTGCCAGCAGCCCCGGCACTAGCGGCGTCACAGATACGCAGTATTTT
CASSPGTSGVTDTQYF
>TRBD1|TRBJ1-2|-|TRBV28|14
TGTGCCAGCAGGATACCCGGGACAGGGGTGGGCTACACCTTC
CASRIPGTGVGYTF
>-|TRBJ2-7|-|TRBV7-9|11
TGTGCCAGCAGCTTTTCCTACGAGCAGTACTTC
CASSFSYEQYF
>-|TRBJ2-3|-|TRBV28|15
TGTGCCAGCAGTTTATCCGGAGCTAGCACAGATACGCAGTATTTT
CASSLSGASTDTQYF
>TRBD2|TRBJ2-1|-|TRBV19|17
TGTGCCAGTAGTGGGCGGACTAGCGCGAGCTCCTACAATGAGCAGTTCTTC
CASSGRTSASSYNEQFF
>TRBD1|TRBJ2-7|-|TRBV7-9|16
TGTGCCAGCAGCTCGAGAAGGGACAGCAGCTCCTACGAGCAGTACTTC
CASSSRRDSSSYEQYF
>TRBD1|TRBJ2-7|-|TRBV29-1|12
TGCAGCGCCACGACAGGGTTTCACGAGCAGTACTTC
CSATTGFHEQYF
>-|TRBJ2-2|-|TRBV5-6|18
TGTGCCAGCAGCGGGGGGACATGGGGCGAGGGACCCACCGGGGAGCTGTTTTTT
CASSGGTWGEGPTGELFF
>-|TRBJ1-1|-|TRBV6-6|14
TGTGCCAGCAGTCCGGACCCAAGTCTGACTGAAGCTTTCTTT
CASSPDPSLTEAFF
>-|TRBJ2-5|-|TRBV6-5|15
TGTGCCAGCAGTTCCCTGACTAGGTCCGCAGAGACCCAGTACTTC
CASSSLTRSAETQYF
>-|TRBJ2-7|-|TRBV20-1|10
TGCAGTGCTACAGCAAGGGAGCAGTACTTC
CSATAREQYF
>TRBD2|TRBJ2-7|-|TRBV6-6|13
TGTGCCAGCAGTTATAAACTAGCGGGATGGCAGTACTTC
CASSYKLAGWQYF
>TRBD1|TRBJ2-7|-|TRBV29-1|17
TGCAGCGAAGCTTCTGGACAGGCTAGTGCCTCCTCCTACGAGCAGTACTTC
CSEASGQASASSYEQYF
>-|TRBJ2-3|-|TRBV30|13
TGTGCCTGGAGCTCCGCCCGGGCAGATACGCAGTATTTT
CAWSSARADTQYF
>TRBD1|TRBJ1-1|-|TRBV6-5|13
TGTGCCAGCAGTCGGACAGGGGAGACTGAAGCTTTCTTT
CASSRTGETEAFF
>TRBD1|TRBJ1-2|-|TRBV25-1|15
TGTGCCAGCAGTGAATATAGGGGGCAGTTTGATGGCTACACCTTC
CASSEYRGQFDGYTF
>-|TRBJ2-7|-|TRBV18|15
TGTGCCAGCTCACCACTACAGGGACCGAACTACGAGCAGTACTTC
CASSPLQGPNYEQYF
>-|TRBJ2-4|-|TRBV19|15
TGTGCCAGTAGTATTAGTGGTAGCTATGAGAACATTCAGTACTTC
CASSISGSYENIQYF
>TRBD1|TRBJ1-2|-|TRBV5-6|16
TGTGCCAGCAGCCGTTGGACAGGGGCCGCCTCCTCTGGCTACACCTTC
CASSRWTGAASSGYTF
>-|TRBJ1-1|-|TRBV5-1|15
TGCGCCAGCAGCTTGGAGCTCCAATGGGACACTGAAGCTTTCTTT
CASSLELQWDTEAFF
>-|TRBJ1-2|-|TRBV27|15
TGTGCCAGCAGTTTATCGCCGAGACAGCTCTATGGCTACACCTTC
CASSLSPRQLYGYTF
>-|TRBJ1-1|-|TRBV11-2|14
TGTGCCAGCAGCTACGGAGATATGAACACTGAAGCTTTCTTT
CASSYGDMNTEAFF
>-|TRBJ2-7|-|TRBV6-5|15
TGTGCCAGCAGTTACGCCTCCGGACCTCACTACGAGCAGTACTTC
CASSYASGPHYEQYF
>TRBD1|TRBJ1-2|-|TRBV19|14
TGTGCCAGTAGTATACAGGGGGACAACTATGGCTACACCTTC
CASSIQGDNYGYTF
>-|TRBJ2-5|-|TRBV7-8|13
TGTGCCAGCAGCTTAAGACCCGAAGAGACCCAGTACTTC
CASSLRPEETQYF
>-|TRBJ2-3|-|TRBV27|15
TGTGCCAGCAGTTTACTCCTTCACAGCACAGATACGCAGTATTTT
CASSLLLHSTDTQYF
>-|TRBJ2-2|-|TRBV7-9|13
TGTGCCAGCAGCACGACAGCGACCGGGGAGCTGTTTTTT
CASSTTATGELFF
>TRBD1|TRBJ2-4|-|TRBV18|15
TGTGCCAGCTCACCACCGGCAGGGGGCAAAAACATTCAGTACTTC
CASSPPAGGKNIQYF
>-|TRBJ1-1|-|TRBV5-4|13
TGTGCCAGCAGCTTATCCAGGAACACTGAAGCTTTCTTT
CASSLSRNTEAFF
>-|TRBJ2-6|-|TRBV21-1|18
TGTGCCCGTGATTCCGACCGGGACAGGGCCTCTGGGGCCAACGTCCTGACTTTC
CARDSDRDRASGANVLTF
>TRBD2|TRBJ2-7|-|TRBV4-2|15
TGTGCCAGCAGCCAAGAGTGGGACTATCGCTACGAGCAGTACTTC
CASSQEWDYRYEQYF
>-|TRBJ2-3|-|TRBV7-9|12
TGTGCCACCTCCGGGTTGGTGGATACGCAGTATTTT
CATSGLVDTQYF
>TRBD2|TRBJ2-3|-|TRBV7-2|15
TGTGCCAGCAGATTTAGCGGGGTTAGCACAGATACGCAGTATTTT
CASRFSGVSTDTQYF
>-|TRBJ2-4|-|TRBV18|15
TGTGCCAGCTCAGACGGGGAGCCCAGTAAAAACATTCAGTACTTC
CASSDGEPSKNIQYF
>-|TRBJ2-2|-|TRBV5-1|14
TGCGCCAGCAGATTCGGAGGGGACACCGGGGAGCTGTTTTTT
CASRFGGDTGELFF
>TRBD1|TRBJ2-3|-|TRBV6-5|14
TGTGCCAGCAGCTACGGGACAGCTGGAGATACGCAGTATTTT
CASSYGTAGDTQYF
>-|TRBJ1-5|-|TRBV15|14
TGTGCCACCAGCTTAGGAGGACGCAATCAGCCCCAGCATTTT
CATSLGGRNQPQHF
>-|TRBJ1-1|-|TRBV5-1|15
TGCGCCAGCAGCTTGTCGCTCCCGGGGGACACTGAAGCTTTCTTT
CASSLSLPGDTEAFF
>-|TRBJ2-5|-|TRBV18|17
TGTGCCAGCTCACCACGGGAAAGGGTGCCGAAGGGAGAGACCCAGTACTTC
CASSPRERVPKGETQYF
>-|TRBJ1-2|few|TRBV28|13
TGTGCCAGCAGTTTTGGCAGGACCCATGGCTACACCTTC
CASSFGRTHGYTF
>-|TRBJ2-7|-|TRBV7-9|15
TGTGCCAGCAGCTCACCAGAGAGGGGAGCCTACGAGCAGTACTTC
CASSSPERGAYEQYF
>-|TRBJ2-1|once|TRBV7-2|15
TGTGCCAGCAGCTTGGCATACGGGTCCTACAATGAGCAGTTCTTC
CASSLAYGSYNEQFF
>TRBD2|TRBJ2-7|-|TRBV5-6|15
TGTGCCAGCAGCTTGTTTCTGCGGGAGAGAAACGAGCAGTACTTC
CASSLFLRERNEQYF
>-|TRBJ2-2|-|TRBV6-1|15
TGTGCCAGCAGTGAACAGGGGCTTCCCACCGGGGAGCTGTTTTTT
CASSEQGLPTGELFF
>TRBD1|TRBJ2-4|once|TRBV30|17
TGTGCCTGGGAAGGGTTTACAGGGGGCATTGCCAAAAACATTCAGTACTTC
CAWEGFTGGIAKNIQYF
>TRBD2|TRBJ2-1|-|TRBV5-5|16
TGTGCCAGCAGCTTGGGGGGAGGGCCCCTCTACAATGAGCAGTTCTTC
CASSLGGGPLYNEQFF
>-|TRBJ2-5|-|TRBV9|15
TGTGCCAGCAGCGTATTGGCAGCGGCCCAAGAGACCCAGTACTTC
CASSVLAAAQETQYF
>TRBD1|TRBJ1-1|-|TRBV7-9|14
TGTGCCAGCAGCCTCGGGACAGTGAACACTGAAGCTTTCTTT
CASSLGTVNTEAFF